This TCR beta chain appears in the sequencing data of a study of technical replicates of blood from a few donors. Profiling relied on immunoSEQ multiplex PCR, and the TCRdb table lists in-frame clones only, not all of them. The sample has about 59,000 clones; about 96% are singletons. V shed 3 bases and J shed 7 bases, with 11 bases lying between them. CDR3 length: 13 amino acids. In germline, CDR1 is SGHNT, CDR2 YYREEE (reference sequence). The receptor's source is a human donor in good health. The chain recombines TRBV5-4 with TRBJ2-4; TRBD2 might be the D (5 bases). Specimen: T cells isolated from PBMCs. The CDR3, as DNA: TGTGCCAGCAGCTATGAAACGGGGAACATTCAGTACTTC. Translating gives CASSYETGNIQYF.